Reported below is one TCR beta chain. What it recognizes is unknown. The data originate from a study of Ad26.COV2.S vaccination and SARS-CoV-2 variants. Study-wide results and caveats: Responses of T cells in total may have been underestimated by the TCR breadth and depth analyses. Substantial response breadth was reportedly seen for spike-specific CD8+ and CD4+ T cells after vaccination. The placebo group had lower spike-specific TCR breadth than the vaccine recipients did.

The data were produced by immunoSEQ multiplex PCR, yet TCRdb's version contains in-frame clones alone and is incomplete. This repertoire shows 87,000 or so clones, approximately 77% found once; its top ten account for about 16%. The CDR3 consists of 18 residues. The germline V gene encodes CDR1 SEHNR and CDR2 FQNEAQ (reference sequence). The junction had 10 bases not matched to a gene; V was cut back by 6 bases and J by 2 bases. This chain joins TRBV7-9 and TRBJ1-4, with 12 bases aligning to TRBD1. The starting material was peripheral blood, obtained after recovery from COVID-19. The receptor was isolated from a human donor who had recovered from COVID-19. This CDR3 reads CASSAGTGGAPTNEKLFF. CDR3 in DNA: TGTGCCAGCAGTGCCGGGACAGGGGGCGCCCCGACTAATGAAAAACTGTTTTTT.